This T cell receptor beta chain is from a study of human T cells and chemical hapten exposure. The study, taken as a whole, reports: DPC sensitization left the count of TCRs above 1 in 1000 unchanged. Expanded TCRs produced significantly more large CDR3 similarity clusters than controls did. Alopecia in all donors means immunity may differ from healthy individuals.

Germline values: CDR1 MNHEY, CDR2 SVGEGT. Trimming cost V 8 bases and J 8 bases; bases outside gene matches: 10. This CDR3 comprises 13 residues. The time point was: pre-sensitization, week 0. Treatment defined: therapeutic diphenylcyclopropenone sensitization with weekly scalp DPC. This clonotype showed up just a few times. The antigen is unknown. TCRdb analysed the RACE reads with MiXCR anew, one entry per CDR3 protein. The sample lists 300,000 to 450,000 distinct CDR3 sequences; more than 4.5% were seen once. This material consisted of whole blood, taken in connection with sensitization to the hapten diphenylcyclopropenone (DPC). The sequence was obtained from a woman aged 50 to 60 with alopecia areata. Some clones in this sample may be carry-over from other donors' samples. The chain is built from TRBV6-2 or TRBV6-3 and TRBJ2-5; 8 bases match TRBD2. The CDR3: CASGVAGSRTQYF. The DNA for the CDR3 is TGTGCCAGCGGAGTAGCGGGATCGCGTACCCAGTACTTC.